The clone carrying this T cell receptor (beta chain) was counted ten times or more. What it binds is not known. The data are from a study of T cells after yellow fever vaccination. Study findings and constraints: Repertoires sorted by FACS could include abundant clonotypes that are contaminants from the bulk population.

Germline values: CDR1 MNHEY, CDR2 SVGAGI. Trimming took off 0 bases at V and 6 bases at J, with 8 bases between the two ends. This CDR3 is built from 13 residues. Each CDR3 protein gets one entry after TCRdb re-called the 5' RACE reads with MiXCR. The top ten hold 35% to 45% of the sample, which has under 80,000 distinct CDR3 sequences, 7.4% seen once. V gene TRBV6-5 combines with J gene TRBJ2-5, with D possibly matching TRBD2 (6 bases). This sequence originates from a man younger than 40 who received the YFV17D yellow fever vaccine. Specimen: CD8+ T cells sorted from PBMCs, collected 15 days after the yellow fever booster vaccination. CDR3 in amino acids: CASSYSEGKTQYF. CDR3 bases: TGTGCCAGCAGTTACTCGGAGGGGAAGACCCAGTACTTC.